The 25 T cell receptor beta chains presented below share a single source sample, sequenced in a study of blood T cell repertoires in COVID-19. Data came from immunoSEQ multiplex PCR; TCRdb stores just in-frame clones and leaves some out. This table holds 60,000 to 85,000 clones, 70% to 90% found once. Specimen: peripheral blood. The source of these receptors is a human donor in a cohort sampled during active COVID-19.

The chain combines TRBV7-8 with TRBJ2-3; 13 bases are shared with TRBD2. The CDR3 has 16 residues. Trimming removed 5 bases from V and 2 bases from J; junction bases left unmatched: 4. Looked up from germline, CDR1 is SGHVS and CDR2 is FQNEAQ. The CDR3 region is CASSTGTSGVTDTQYF. CDR3 bases: TGTGCCAGCAGCACGGGGACTAGCGGGGTCACAGATACGCAGTATTTT.

The chain is built from TRBV5-4 and TRBJ2-1, with 9 bases identical to TRBD1. This CDR3 is 14 amino acids long. From germline, CDR1 is SGHNT and CDR2 YYREEE (reference sequence). With V trimmed by 4 bases and J by 5 bases, 4 bases remained unmatched. CDR3 loop: CASSPWTGDNEQFF. For the CDR3, the DNA is TGTGCCAGCAGCCCGTGGACAGGGGACAATGAGCAGTTCTTC.

V usage is TRBV7-9 and J usage is TRBJ1-2; 7 bases fit TRBD1. V lost 4 bases, J lost 6 bases, and 8 bases stayed unmatched. Germline V lookup: CDR1 SEHNR, CDR2 FQNEAQ (reference sequence). This CDR3 has 14 residues. The CDR3 bases are TGTGCCAGCAGCTCACGACAGGGTAGACATGGCTACACCTTC. Residues: CASSSRQGRHGYTF.

The gene calls are TRBV25-1 and TRBJ1-4; a possible D gene is TRBD1 (5 bases). V was trimmed by 1 base and J by 10 bases, leaving 10 bases between them. This CDR3 spans 13 amino acids. In germline, CDR1 is MGHDK, CDR2 SYGVNS. CDR3 nucleotide sequence: TGTGCCAGCAGTGAATTCACGGGGGGAAAACTGTTTTTT. Its protein is CASSEFTGGKLFF.

This sequence joins TRBV5-1 and TRBJ1-3; the D gene is possibly TRBD1 (5 bases). Trimming shortened V by 0 bases and J by 6 bases, and 19 bases separated the two germline ends. This CDR3 has 17 amino acids. Germline V gives CDR1 SGHRS, CDR2 YFSETQ. The DNA for the CDR3 is TGCGCCAGCAGCTTGGCCGGGAACCAGGGAGGCCAAAACACCATATATTTT. Amino acid sequence: CASSLAGNQGGQNTIYF. The entire variable domain, with the rest obtained from reference TRBV5-1 and TRBJ1-3, is as follows: KAGVTQTPRYLIKTRGQQVTLSCSPISGHRSVSWYQQTPGQGLQFLFEYFSETQRNKGNFPGRFSGRQFSNSRSEMNVSTLELGDSALYLCASSLAGNQGGQNTIYFGEGSWLTVV.

This chain uses TRBV23-1 with TRBJ1-2, with D possibly matching TRBD1 (5 bases). TRBV23-1 is an ORF; its function is uncertain. V was pared by 3 bases and J by 6 bases, with 14 bases between. CDR3 length: 14 amino acids. The CDR3 DNA is TGCGCCAGCAGTCAGGGAGGAGGGGCTGATGGCTACACCTTC. It translates to CASSQGGGADGYTF.

The CDR3 sequence: CAWNTRDIYNEQFF. The CDR3 DNA reads as TGTGCCTGGAATACCCGGGACATATACAATGAGCAGTTCTTC. The gene calls are TRBV30 and TRBJ2-1; weak D call: TRBD1 (6 bases). The CDR3 is 14 residues long. The V gene lost 4 bases and the J gene lost 4 bases, with 14 bases spanning the gap. CDR1 is GTSNPN and CDR2 is SVGIG in the germline V gene (reference sequence).

This clone was seen more than once but under ten times. The chain combines TRBV7-8 with TRBJ2-7; 9 bases match TRBD1. Germline V gene sequence: CDR1 SGHVS, CDR2 FQNEAQ. CDR3 length: 17 amino acids. J was trimmed by 1 base and V by 5 bases; bases with no gene match: 12. For the CDR3, the DNA is TGTGCCAGCAGCGGGTGGACAGGGGTAAGCTCTTCCTACGAGCAGTACTTC. Translation: CASSGWTGVSSSYEQYF.

This chain connects TRBV28 to TRBJ1-6; 7 positions match TRBD1. Germline lookup yields CDR1 MDHEN and CDR2 SYDVKM. V was clipped by 5 bases and J by 10 bases; unmatched bases: 14. The CDR3 loop spans 16 amino acids. CDR3 sequence: CASSLHLQGPGSPLHF. DNA for the CDR3: TGTGCCAGCAGTCTCCACCTACAGGGGCCGGGGTCACCCCTCCACTTT.

The chain couples TRBV6-2 or TRBV6-3 to TRBJ2-7; tentative D call: TRBD2 (7 bases). The V gene's germline CDR1 is MNHEY and CDR2 SVGEGT. The CDR3 has 15 amino acids. With 4 bases removed from V and 4 bases from J, the gap between germline ends came to 17 bases. The CDR3 loop is CASSWEGGQNYEQYF. The CDR3 DNA sequence: TGTGCCAGCAGTTGGGAGGGGGGACAAAATTACGAGCAGTACTTC.

This chain joins TRBV9 and TRBJ1-1; 7 positions match TRBD1. CDR3 length: 16 amino acids. Looked up from germline, CDR1 is SGDLS and CDR2 is YYNGEE. The J segment lost 5 bases and the V segment lost 0 bases, leaving 10 bases of the junction unmatched. The CDR3 DNA sequence: TGTGCCAGCAGCGTAGTAGGGGGCGGATCGGGTACTGAAGCTTTCTTT. Residues: CASSVVGGGSGTEAFF.

The chain carries TRBV5-1 and TRBJ2-1, with TRBD1 as a possible D gene (6 bases). The ends were cut back, 9 bases at V and 4 bases at J, with 17 bases in the middle. CDR3 length: 14 amino acids. CDR1 SGHRS and CDR2 YFSETQ come from the germline V gene. The CDR3 sequence: CATSTGSLYNEQFF. In DNA, the CDR3 is TGCGCCACCTCGACAGGTTCCTTATACAATGAGCAGTTCTTC.

The V call is TRBV7-9, the J call TRBJ2-3; possible D gene TRBD2, 5 bases. The CDR3 is made up of 15 amino acids. Germline values: CDR1 SEHNR, CDR2 FQNEAQ (reference sequence). Trimming cost V 5 bases and J 0 bases, with 12 bases left between them. This CDR3 is CASSRSGTSTDTQYF. In nucleotides, the CDR3 is TGTGCCAGCAGCCGAAGCGGAACTAGCACAGATACGCAGTATTTT.

The V and J genes are TRBV3-1 (or the pseudogene TRBV3-2) and TRBJ2-7; D not resolved. The CDR3 runs to 13 residues. The V and J ends lost 3 bases and 6 bases respectively, with 12 bases between them. Germline V CDR1 and CDR2: LGHDT, YNNKEL (reference sequence). The CDR3, as DNA: TGTGCCAGCAGCCACCCCTCGTATCTCGAGCAGTACTTC. It translates to CASSHPSYLEQYF.

This rearrangement joins TRBV29-1 to TRBJ1-5; D not resolved. The V and J ends lost 4 bases and 5 bases respectively, with 3 bases between them. The V gene's germline CDR1 is SQVTM and CDR2 ANQGSEA. The CDR3 spans 10 residues. The CDR3 DNA sequence: TGCAGCGTTGGAGATCAGCCCCAGCATTTT. This translates into CSVGDQPQHF.

The V gene is TRBV6-5, the J gene TRBJ1-2; D uncertain. The germline gives CDR1 MNHEY, CDR2 SVGAGI. V dropped 7 bases and J dropped 8 bases, with 17 bases sitting between them. This CDR3 has 13 residues. The CDR3, as DNA: TGTGCCAGCAAAACCGGAGAGAAGCTCGGCTACACCTTC. Amino acid sequence: CASKTGEKLGYTF.

V usage is TRBV11-2 and J usage is TRBJ2-3, with D unresolved. The germline CDR1 and CDR2 sequences are SGHAT and FQNNGV. Trimming took 5 bases from V and 6 from J, leaving 9 bases between them. This CDR3 spans 12 amino acids. CDR3 coding DNA: TGTGCCAGCAGCCAGAACGGGGATACGCAGTATTTT. This codes for CASSQNGDTQYF.

This chain uses TRBV18 with TRBJ2-6, with 7 positions matching TRBD1. From germline, CDR1 is KGHSH and CDR2 LQKENI. J was trimmed by 0 bases and V by 4 bases; bases with no gene match: 12. The CDR3 extends over 19 amino acids. The CDR3 loop reads CASSRYTGTASSGANVLTF. As DNA, the CDR3 is TGTGCCAGCTCACGTTACACCGGGACAGCGAGCTCTGGGGCCAACGTCCTGACTTTC.

V gene TRBV4-3 combines with J gene TRBJ2-3; tentatively, D is TRBD1 (6 bases). Germline CDR1 and CDR2: LGHNA and YSLEER. V was shortened by 1 base and J by 2 bases, with 13 bases between the two germline ends. This CDR3 is 16 amino acids long. The CDR3 here is CASSQAQGPYTDTQYF. In nucleotides, the CDR3 is TGCGCCAGCAGCCAAGCGCAGGGGCCCTACACAGATACGCAGTATTTT.

The chain employs TRBV5-1 and TRBJ2-5; 8 bases match TRBD2. Trimming took 4 bases from V and 3 from J; bases not matched to a gene: 5. This CDR3 is 14 amino acids long. CDR1 is SGHRS and CDR2 is YFSETQ in the germline V gene. The CDR3 DNA follows: TGCGCCAGCAGCCCGGGAGGGTCCGAAGAGACCCAGTACTTC. Translation: CASSPGGSEETQYF.

This clone was seen a single time. The chain employs TRBV29-1 and TRBJ1-1; D is unresolved. This CDR3 has 13 residues. Between the trimmed V and J ends, which lost 5 bases and 0 bases, there was a span of 10 bases. Per germline, CDR1 SQVTM and CDR2 ANQGSEA. For the CDR3, the DNA is TGCAGCGTTAGCAACCACCTGAACACTGAAGCTTTCTTT. Translated, it gives CSVSNHLNTEAFF.

V and J are TRBV11-2 and TRBJ1-6; D not certain. Per the germline V gene, CDR1 is SGHAT and CDR2 is FQNNGV. The germline V and J ends were trimmed by 4 bases and 7 bases, with 8 bases remaining between them. CDR3 size: 13 residues. CDR3 nucleotide sequence: TGTGCCAGCAGCTCCGGTTCGAATTCACCCCTCCACTTT. Protein: CASSSGSNSPLHF.

This chain uses TRBV7-9 with TRBJ2-5, with TRBD2 as a possible D gene (6 bases). Trimming pared 4 bases from V and 1 base from J, leaving 13 bases between. The CDR3 consists of 15 residues. Germline V CDR1 and CDR2: SEHNR, FQNEAQ (reference sequence). CDR3 in DNA: TGTGCCAGCAGCTCTAGAGCGGGTTCCCAAGAGACCCAGTACTTC. It yields the protein CASSSRAGSQETQYF.

The chain recombines TRBV7-9 with TRBJ2-1; D may be TRBD2 (5 bases). The CDR3 has 14 amino acids. V lost 3 bases and J 7 bases, leaving 13 bases between the germline ends. The germline V gene has CDR1 SEHNR and CDR2 FQNEAQ (reference sequence). CDR3 in DNA: TGTGCCAGCAGCTTGAGCGGATCTTGGAATGAGCAGTTCTTC. It codes for CASSLSGSWNEQFF.

The rearrangement uses TRBV28 and TRBJ1-1; tentatively, D is TRBD1 (6 bases). Germline V gene data show CDR1 as MDHEN and CDR2 as SYDVKM. The CDR3 runs to 13 residues. V was clipped by 3 bases and J by 7 bases, with 12 bases between them. The CDR3, as DNA: TGTGCCAGCAGTTTTGCGGTCAGGGGTGAAGCTTTCTTT. It encodes CASSFAVRGEAFF. The full variable domain, its missing parts supplied by reference TRBV28 and TRBJ1-1, is DVKVTQSSRYLVKRTGEKVFLECVQDMDHENMFWYRQDPGLGLRLIYFSYDVKMKEKGDIPEGYSVSREKKERFSLILESASTNQTSMYLCASSFAVRGEAFFGQGTRLTVV.